This is a list of T cell receptor beta chains from one sample in a study of T cell changes during pregnancy in multiple sclerosis. This table comes from immunoSEQ multiplex PCR, and its TCRdb copy is limited to in-frame clones, with some not included. The repertoire holds roughly 30,000 clones, with approximately 89% as singletons. Material: CD8+ T cells from peripheral blood mononuclear cells, obtained in the first trimester of pregnancy. Receptors were obtained from a female donor with multiple sclerosis, enrolled in a pregnancy study. Both conserved end residues are trimmed from each CDR3. A D gene is named only where the DNA matches it firmly.

>TRBV27|NA|NA
ASSLYGTPAGYYEQY
>TRBV10-1|NA|TRBJ2-7
ASSLAGVDEQY
>TRBV4-2|NA|TRBJ1-2
ASSQGGHPYGYT
>TRBV19|NA|TRBJ2-4
ASSIGGSQY
>TRBV27|NA|TRBJ2-7
ASSPSSGLAEYEQY
>TRBV4-1|NA|TRBJ1-2
ASSPGHFYGYT
>TRBV27|NA|TRBJ2-3
ASSLFPPGGTDTQY
>TRBV5-5|TRBD1|TRBJ1-2
ASSPGQGAFGYT
>TRBV28|NA|TRBJ1-5
ASNKEPTGGQPQH
>TRBV11-3|NA|TRBJ1-2
ASSLEQGSGYT
>TRBV30|TRBD2|TRBJ2-7
AWRTGTRSYEQY
>TRBV6-4|TRBD2|TRBJ2-3
ASSEASGRGTDTQY
>TRBV29-1|TRBD1|TRBJ1-2
SVAGQGDSYGYT
>TRBV27|TRBD1|NA
ASSFGGQDYEQY
>TRBV10-1|TRBD2|TRBJ2-1
ASSELAGGSYNEQF
>TRBV28|TRBD1|TRBJ1-4
ASSLEDRGEKLF
>TRBV9|NA|TRBJ2-5
ASSVGQRANSQETQY
>TRBV5-1|NA|TRBJ2-1
ASSLPGENEQF
>TRBV28|NA|TRBJ1-1
ASSLWAVEMNTEAF
>TRBV30|NA|TRBJ1-1
AWLPHGTEAF
>TRBV4-3|NA|TRBJ2-5
ASSQDHYLTDLVGGTQY
>TRBV19|NA|TRBJ2-7
ASSIVLRDSYEQY
>TRBV19|NA|TRBJ2-1
ASSDSPGEHNEQF
>TRBV6-1|NA|TRBJ2-1
ASISVVSDEQF
>TRBV19|NA|TRBJ2-6
ASSSVPSGANVLT
>TRBV27|NA|TRBJ1-1
ASSLMSSGNSGTEAF
>TRBV2|NA|TRBJ1-1
ASSDWGSGTEAF
>TRBV6-5|TRBD1|TRBJ1-6
ASSYQDRLPNSPLH
>TRBV30|TRBD2|TRBJ2-7
AWASGSAYEQY
>TRBV11-2|NA|TRBJ2-7
ASSSYEQY
>TRBV11-2|TRBD2|TRBJ2-1
ASSLSTGLAVYNEQF
>TRBV27|NA|TRBJ2-7
ASSLLGGGPYEQY
>TRBV23-1|TRBD1|TRBJ2-7
ASSQTTQRTGKNYEQY